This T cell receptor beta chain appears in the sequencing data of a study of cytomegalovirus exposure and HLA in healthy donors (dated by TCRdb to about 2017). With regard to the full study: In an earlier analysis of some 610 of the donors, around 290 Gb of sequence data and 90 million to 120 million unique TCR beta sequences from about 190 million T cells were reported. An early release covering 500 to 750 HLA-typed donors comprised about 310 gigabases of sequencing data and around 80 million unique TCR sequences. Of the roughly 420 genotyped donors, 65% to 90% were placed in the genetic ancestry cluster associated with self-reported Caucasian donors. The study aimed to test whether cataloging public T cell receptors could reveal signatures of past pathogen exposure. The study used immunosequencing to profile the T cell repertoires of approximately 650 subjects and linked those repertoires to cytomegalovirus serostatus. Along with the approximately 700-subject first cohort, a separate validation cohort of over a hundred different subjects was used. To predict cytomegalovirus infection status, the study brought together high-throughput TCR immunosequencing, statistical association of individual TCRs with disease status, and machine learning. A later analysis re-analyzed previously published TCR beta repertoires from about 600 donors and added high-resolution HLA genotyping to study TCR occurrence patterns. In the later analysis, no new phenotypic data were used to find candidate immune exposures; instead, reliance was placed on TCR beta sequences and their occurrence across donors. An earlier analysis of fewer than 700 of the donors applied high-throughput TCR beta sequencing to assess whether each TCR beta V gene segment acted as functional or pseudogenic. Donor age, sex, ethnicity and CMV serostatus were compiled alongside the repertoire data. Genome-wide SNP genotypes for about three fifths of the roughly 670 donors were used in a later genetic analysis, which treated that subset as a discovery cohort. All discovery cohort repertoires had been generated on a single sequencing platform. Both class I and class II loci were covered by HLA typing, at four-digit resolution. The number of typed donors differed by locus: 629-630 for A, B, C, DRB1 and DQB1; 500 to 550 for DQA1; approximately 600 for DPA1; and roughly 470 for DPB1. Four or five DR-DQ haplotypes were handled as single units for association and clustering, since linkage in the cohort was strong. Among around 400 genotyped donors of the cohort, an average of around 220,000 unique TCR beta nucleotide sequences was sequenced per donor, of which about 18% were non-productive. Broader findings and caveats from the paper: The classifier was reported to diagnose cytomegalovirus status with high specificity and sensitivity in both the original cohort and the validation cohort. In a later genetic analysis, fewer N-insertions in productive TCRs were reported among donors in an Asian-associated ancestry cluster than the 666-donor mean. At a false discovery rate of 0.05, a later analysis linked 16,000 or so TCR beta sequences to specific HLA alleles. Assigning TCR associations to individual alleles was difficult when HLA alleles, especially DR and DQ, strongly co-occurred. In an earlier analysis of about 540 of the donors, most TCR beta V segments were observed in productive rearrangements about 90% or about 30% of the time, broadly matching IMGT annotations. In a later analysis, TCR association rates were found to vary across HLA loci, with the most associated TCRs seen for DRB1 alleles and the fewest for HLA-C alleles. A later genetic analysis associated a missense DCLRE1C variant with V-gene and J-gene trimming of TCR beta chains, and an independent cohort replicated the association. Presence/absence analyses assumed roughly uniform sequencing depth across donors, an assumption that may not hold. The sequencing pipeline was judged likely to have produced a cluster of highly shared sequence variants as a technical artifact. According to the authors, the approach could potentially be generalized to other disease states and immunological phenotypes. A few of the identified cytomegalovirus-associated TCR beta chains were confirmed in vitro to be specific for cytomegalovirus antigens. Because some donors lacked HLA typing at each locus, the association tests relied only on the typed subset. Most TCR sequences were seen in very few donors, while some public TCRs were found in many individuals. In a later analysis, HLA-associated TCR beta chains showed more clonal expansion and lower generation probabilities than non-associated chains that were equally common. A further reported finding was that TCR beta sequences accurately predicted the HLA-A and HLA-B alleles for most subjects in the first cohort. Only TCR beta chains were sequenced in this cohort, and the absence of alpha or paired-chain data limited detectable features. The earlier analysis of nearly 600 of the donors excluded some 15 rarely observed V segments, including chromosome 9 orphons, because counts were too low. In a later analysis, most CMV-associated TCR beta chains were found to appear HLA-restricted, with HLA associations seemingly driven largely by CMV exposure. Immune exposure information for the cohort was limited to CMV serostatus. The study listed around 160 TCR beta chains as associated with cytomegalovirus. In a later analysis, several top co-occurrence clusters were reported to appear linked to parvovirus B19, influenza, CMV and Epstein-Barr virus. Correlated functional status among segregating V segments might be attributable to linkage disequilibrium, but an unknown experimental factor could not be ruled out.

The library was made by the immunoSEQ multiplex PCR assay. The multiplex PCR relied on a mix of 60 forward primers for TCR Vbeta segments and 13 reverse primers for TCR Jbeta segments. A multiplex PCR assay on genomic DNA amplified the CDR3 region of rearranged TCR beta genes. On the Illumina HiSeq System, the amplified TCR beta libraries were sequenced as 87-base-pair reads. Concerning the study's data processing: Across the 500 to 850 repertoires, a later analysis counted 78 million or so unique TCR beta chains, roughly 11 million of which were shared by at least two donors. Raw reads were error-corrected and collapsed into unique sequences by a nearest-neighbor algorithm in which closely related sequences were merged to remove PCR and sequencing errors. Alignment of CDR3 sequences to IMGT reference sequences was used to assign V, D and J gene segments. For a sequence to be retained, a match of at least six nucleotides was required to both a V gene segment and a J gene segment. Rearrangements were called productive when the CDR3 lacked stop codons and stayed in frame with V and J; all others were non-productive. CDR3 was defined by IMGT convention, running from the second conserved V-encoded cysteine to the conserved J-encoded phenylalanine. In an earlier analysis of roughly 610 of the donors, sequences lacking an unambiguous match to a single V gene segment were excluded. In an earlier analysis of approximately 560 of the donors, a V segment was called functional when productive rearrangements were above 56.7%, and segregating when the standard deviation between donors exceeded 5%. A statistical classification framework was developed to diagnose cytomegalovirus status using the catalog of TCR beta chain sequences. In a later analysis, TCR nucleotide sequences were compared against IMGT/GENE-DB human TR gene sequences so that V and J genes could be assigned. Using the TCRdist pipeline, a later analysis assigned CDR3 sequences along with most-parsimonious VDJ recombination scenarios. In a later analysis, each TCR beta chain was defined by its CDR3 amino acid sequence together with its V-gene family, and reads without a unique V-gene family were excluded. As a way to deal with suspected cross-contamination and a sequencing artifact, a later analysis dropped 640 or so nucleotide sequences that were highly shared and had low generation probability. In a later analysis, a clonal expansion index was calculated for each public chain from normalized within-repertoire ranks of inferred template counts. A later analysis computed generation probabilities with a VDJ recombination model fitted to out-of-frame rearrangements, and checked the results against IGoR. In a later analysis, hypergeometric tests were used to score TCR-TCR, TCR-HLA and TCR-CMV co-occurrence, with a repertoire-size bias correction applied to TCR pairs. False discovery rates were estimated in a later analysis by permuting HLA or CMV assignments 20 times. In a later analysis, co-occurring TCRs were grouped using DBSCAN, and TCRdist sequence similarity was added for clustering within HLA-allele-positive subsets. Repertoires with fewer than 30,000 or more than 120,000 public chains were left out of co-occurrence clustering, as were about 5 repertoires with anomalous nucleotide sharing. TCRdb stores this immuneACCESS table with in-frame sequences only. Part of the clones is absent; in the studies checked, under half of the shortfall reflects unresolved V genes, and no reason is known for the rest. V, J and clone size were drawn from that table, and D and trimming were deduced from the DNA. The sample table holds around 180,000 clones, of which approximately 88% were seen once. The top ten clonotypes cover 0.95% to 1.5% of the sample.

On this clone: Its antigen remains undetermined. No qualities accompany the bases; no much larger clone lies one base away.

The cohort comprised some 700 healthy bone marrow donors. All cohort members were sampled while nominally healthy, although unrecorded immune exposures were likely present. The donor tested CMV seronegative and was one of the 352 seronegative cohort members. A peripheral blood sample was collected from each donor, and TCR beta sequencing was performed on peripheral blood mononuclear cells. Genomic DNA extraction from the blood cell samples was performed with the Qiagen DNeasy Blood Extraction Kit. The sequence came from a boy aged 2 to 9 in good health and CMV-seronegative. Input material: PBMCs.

DNA sequence: TGTGCCAGCAGTTTACGGTTAAGGGGGAGTAGGGCAGATACGCAGTATTTT. This gives the protein CASSLRLRGSRADTQYF. The rearrangement combines TRBV28 with TRBJ2-3, and the D gene may be TRBD1, 6 bases matching. The CDR3 goes from the cysteine to the phenylalanine over 17 residues. The retained sequence is limited to the CDR3, 51 bases, with the frame set at the first base. The V end loses 2 bases and the J end loses 4 bases, and a stretch of 19 bases separates them. CDR1 and CDR2 are drawn from the germline V gene: MDHEN, SYDVKM.